This T cell receptor (beta chain) was found in a study of T cell repertoires in cytomegalovirus infection. Study-level background: Indications came from public TCR beta signatures; they pointed to CMV infection and to a matching HLA type.

With respect to this clonotype: Its antigen is unknown.

In TCRdb, the reads were re-called with MiXCR into one record per CDR3 protein. The table includes 740,000 or so distinct CDR3 sequences, roughly a third detected once. The V end lost 2 bases, the J end lost 4 bases, and 8 bases lay between the germline ends. CDR1 and CDR2 from the germline V gene are SGHVS and FQNEAQ. This CDR3 comprises 14 residues. Study outcomes and limitations: In two of eight donors, the top clonotype was HLA-C-restricted CMV-specific. Summed frequency of shared TCR beta families picked out CMV carriers who also had the relevant HLA.

The chain combines TRBV7-8 with TRBJ2-2; D is undetermined. The sequencing sample was made of PBMCs. The sequence was collected from a human donor in good health (CMV status not recorded). Some clones in this sample may be carry-over from other donors' samples. The CDR3 region is CASSLQSRTGELFF. For the CDR3, the DNA is TGTGCCAGCAGCTTACAGTCTCGCACCGGGGAGCTGTTTTTT. The full variable domain, with the rest looked up from reference TRBV7-8 and TRBJ2-2, is GAGVSQSPRYKVAKRGQDVALRCDPISGHVSLFWYQQALGQGPEFLTYFQNEAQLDKSGLPSDRFFAERPEGSVSTLKIQRTQQEDSAVYLCASSLQSRTGELFFGEGSRLTVL.